This T cell receptor (beta chain) was profiled in a study of blood T cells in healthy people across ages. Study-wide results and caveats: As naive T cell percentage varied, TCR beta diversity correlated strongly with it.

The germline V gene encodes CDR1 SQVTM and CDR2 ANQGSEA. Trimming left V 4 bases short and J 5 bases short, with 21 bases between. This CDR3 is 16 amino acids long. Combining a sample-barcoded 5' primer with a J-beta primer mix, a second PCR ran for 7 to 11 cycles. Each CDR3 protein gets one entry after TCRdb re-called the 5' RACE reads with MiXCR. The sample gives around 970,000 distinct CDR3 sequences, 45% to 60% of which show up once; around a fifth is in the top ten. Investigators took around 11 milliliters of peripheral blood from every donor. Points on this clonotype: Its antigen is not identified.

This receptor was obtained from a woman aged 55-70 years in good health. The sample taken for sequencing was blood. V gene TRBV29-1 combines with J gene TRBJ2-1, with D perhaps being TRBD1 or TRBD2 (6 bases each). CDR3 sequence: CSVGGGTGTLNNEQFF. Here the CDR3 DNA reads TGCAGCGTTGGAGGGGGGACCGGGACCCTTAACAATGAGCAGTTCTTC.